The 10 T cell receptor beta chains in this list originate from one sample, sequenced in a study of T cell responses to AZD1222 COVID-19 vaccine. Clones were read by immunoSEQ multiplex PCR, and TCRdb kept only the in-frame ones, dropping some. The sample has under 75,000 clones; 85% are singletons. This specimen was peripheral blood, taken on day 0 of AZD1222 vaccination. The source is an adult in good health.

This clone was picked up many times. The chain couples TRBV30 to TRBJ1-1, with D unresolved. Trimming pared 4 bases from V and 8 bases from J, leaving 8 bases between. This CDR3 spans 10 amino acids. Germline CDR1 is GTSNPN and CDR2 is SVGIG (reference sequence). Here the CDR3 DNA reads TGTGCCTGGAACGGGGAAGAAGCTTTCTTT. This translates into CAWNGEEAFF. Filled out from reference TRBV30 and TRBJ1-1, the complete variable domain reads SQTIHQWPATLVQPVGSPLSLECTVEGTSNPNLYWYRQAAGRGLQLLFYSVGIGQISSEVPQNLSASRPQDRQFILSSKKLLLSDSGFYLCAWNGEEAFFGQGTRLTVV.

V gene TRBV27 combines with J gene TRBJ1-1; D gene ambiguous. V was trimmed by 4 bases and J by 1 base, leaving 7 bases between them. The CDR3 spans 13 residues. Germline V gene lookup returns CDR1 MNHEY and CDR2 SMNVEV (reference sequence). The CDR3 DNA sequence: TGTGCCAGCAGTTCCTGGCAGAACACTGAAGCTTTCTTT. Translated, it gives CASSSWQNTEAFF.

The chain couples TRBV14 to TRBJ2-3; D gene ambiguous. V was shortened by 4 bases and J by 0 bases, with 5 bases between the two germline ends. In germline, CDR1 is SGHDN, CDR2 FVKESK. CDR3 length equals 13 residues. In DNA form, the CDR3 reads TGTGCCAGCAGCCCCCTGAGCACAGATACGCAGTATTTT. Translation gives CASSPLSTDTQYF.

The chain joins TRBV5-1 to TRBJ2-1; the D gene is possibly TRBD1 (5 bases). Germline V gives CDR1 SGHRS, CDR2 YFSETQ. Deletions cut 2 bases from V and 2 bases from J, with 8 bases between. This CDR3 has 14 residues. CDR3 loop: CASSLDSTYNEQFF. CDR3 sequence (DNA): TGCGCCAGCAGCTTAGACAGTACCTACAATGAGCAGTTCTTC.

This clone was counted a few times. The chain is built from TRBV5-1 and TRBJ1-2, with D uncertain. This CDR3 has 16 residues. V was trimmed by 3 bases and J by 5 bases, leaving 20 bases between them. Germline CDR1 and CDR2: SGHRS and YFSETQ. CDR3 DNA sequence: TGCGCCAGCAGCTCCTCCCTCTCCGGCTCACCTTATGGCTACACCTTC. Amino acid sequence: CASSSSLSGSPYGYTF.

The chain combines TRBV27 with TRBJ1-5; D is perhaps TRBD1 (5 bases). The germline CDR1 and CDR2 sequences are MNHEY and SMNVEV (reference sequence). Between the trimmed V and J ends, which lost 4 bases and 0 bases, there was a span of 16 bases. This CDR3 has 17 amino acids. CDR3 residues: CASSSNRDLYSNQPQHF. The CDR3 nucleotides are TGTGCCAGCAGTTCCAATAGGGACCTGTATAGCAATCAGCCCCAGCATTTT.

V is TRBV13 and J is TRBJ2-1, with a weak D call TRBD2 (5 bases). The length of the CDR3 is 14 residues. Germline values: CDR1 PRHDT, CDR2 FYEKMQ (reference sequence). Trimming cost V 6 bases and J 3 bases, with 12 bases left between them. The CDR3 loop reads CASRSGGLYNEQFF. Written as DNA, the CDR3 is TGTGCCAGCAGGAGCGGCGGGCTCTACAATGAGCAGTTCTTC.

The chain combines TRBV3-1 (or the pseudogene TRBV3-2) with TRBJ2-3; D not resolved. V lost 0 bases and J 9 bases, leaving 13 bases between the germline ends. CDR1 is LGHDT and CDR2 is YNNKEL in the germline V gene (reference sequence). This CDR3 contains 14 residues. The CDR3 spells CASSQDVVGRTQYF. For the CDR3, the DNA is TGTGCCAGCAGCCAAGATGTTGTCGGAAGGACGCAGTATTTT.

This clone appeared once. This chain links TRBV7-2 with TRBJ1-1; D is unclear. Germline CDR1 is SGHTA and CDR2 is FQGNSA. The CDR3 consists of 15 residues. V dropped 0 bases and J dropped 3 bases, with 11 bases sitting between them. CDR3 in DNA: TGTGCCAGCAGCTTAGCCGGGAAGTGGGACACTGAAGCTTTCTTT. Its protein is CASSLAGKWDTEAFF.

The CDR3 DNA reads as TGTGCCAGTAGTGTAAGGACAAGCCTCTCTGGAAACACCATATATTTT. This encodes CASSVRTSLSGNTIYF. The chain links TRBV19 to TRBJ1-3; D perhaps matches TRBD1 (5 bases). Germline lookup yields CDR1 LNHDA and CDR2 SQIVND (reference sequence). The CDR3 runs to 16 residues. V lost 5 bases, J lost 0 bases, and 14 bases lay in between.